The source of this TCR beta chain is a study of T cells in localized non-small cell lung cancer. The length of the CDR3 is 12 residues. V dropped 8 bases and J dropped 4 bases, with 11 bases sitting between them. Germline V gene sequence: CDR1 MNHNS, CDR2 SASEGT. The protocol was immunoSEQ multiplex PCR, while the TCRdb copy is restricted to in-frame clones and leaves out a portion. The sample holds over 20,000 clones; roughly 86% are singletons and the top ten take 5.8%. The TCR was taken from a male donor aged 60 or over with stage II squamous cell lung carcinoma. Material: peripheral blood, obtained before any cancer treatment. This chain links TRBV6-1 with TRBJ1-1; D is undetermined. This chain's CDR3 is CASLAAGTEAFF. Written as DNA, the CDR3 is TGTGCCAGCTTAGCGGCAGGCACTGAAGCTTTCTTT.